A single sample is the source of the 5 T cell receptor beta chains below, sequenced in a study of neurological immune-mediated disorders. TCRdb re-called the 5' RACE reads with MiXCR, one entry per CDR3 protein. Of more than 45,000 distinct CDR3 sequences listed, about an eighth were seen once; the top ten hold about 1.7%. The sequenced sample was PBMCs. The receptors derive from a man aged 60 to 75 in good health.

This clonotype was observed many times. The V call is TRBV20-1, the J call TRBJ1-5; TRBD1 matches 7 bases. With V trimmed by 6 bases and J by 0 bases, 11 bases remained unmatched. The CDR3 consists of 16 residues. Germline V gene lookup returns CDR1 DFQATT and CDR2 SNEGSKA (reference sequence). This CDR3 reads CSAPDRTLSSNQPQHF. For the CDR3, the DNA is TGCAGTGCACCGGACAGGACCTTAAGTAGCAATCAGCCCCAGCATTTT.

This clonotype was recorded at least ten times. J is TRBJ2-1 and V is TRBV5-1; D uncertain. Per the germline V gene, CDR1 is SGHRS and CDR2 is YFSETQ. This CDR3 has 16 amino acids. V lost 0 bases to trimming and J lost 2 bases, with 12 bases between them. The CDR3 loop is CASSLALSSTYNEQFF. The DNA of the CDR3 is TGCGCCAGCAGCTTGGCTCTGAGCTCTACCTACAATGAGCAGTTCTTC.

CDR3 sequence: CASSIEVDSYEQYF. CDR3 coding DNA: TGTGCCAGTAGTATAGAGGTGGATTCCTACGAGCAGTACTTC. The chain recombines TRBV19 with TRBJ2-7; unclear D gene. The CDR3 has 14 amino acids. Germline V gene lookup returns CDR1 LNHDA and CDR2 SQIVND (reference sequence). Trimming removed 0 bases at V and 1 base at J, with 7 bases between.

This clonotype appeared many times. The rearrangement joins TRBV24-1 to TRBJ2-1; TRBD1 matches 7 bases. CDR3 length equals 13 residues. The V gene end was trimmed by 4 bases and the J gene end by 12 bases; junction bases not matched to a gene: 8. CDR1 is KGHDR and CDR2 is SFDVKD in the germline V gene. CDR3 in DNA: TGTGCCACCAGTGACCAAGAGGACAGGAGGCAGTTCTTC. It translates to CATSDQEDRRQFF.

This clonotype was detected ten times or more. The V gene is TRBV19, the J gene TRBJ1-5; maybe TRBD1 (5 bases). The CDR3 length is 14 residues. The ends were cut back, 9 bases at V and 0 bases at J, with 12 bases in the middle. Per the germline V gene, CDR1 is LNHDA and CDR2 is SQIVND (reference sequence). The CDR3 sequence: CASNPGVSNQPQHF. Written as DNA, the CDR3 is TGTGCCAGCAACCCGGGGGTTAGCAATCAGCCCCAGCATTTT.